Listed below are T cell receptor beta chains from one sample, sequenced in a study of cytomegalovirus exposure and HLA in healthy donors. Clones were sequenced by immunoSEQ multiplex PCR, and TCRdb holds only the in-frame ones, with some missing. The sample has approximately 110,000 clones, and its top ten clones hold around 3.6%. The sequencing input was PBMCs. These receptor sequences come from a man aged 18 to 29 in good health and CMV-seronegative. CDR3s include the opening cysteine and the closing phenylalanine or tryptophan. The D gene is left open where the match is weak.

j_gene,v_gene,d_gene,CDR3aa,CDR3nt
TRBJ2-7,TRBV19,NA,CASSIQRVYEQYF,TGTGCCAGTAGTATACAGAGGGTATACGAGCAGTACTTC
TRBJ2-7,TRBV6-1,TRBD1,CASSDVTGVDEQYF,TGTGCCAGCAGTGACGTGACAGGGGTCGACGAGCAGTACTTC
TRBJ1-2,TRBV6-1,NA,CASSSPPAGVYGYTF,TGTGCCAGCAGTTCCCCGCCGGCAGGGGTGTATGGCTACACCTTC
TRBJ2-7,TRBV11-2,NA,CASSSQKGREQYF,TGTGCCAGCAGTTCTCAAAAAGGGAGGGAGCAGTACTTC
TRBJ1-1,TRBV6-5,TRBD1,CASSRPATGDPEAFF,TGTGCCAGCAGCCGACCGGCGACAGGGGATCCTGAAGCTTTCTTT
TRBJ1-1,TRBV14,NA,CASSQDTLTGPNTEAFF,TGTGCCAGCAGCCAAGATACCCTAACAGGTCCTAACACTGAAGCTTTCTTT
TRBJ1-2,TRBV18,NA,CASSPKEGNVYGYTF,TGTGCCAGCTCACCGAAGGAGGGGAATGTCTATGGCTACACCTTC
TRBJ2-7,TRBV10-1,TRBD2,CASSDGLAGHEQYF,TGCGCCAGCAGTGATGGACTAGCGGGCCACGAGCAGTACTTC
TRBJ1-1,TRBV30,TRBD1,CAWIRDSNTEAFF,TGTGCCTGGATTCGGGACAGTAACACTGAAGCTTTCTTT
TRBJ1-2,TRBV18,TRBD1,CASSPPETGLFYGYTF,TGTGCCAGCTCACCACCGGAGACAGGGCTGTTCTATGGCTACACCTTC
TRBJ1-1,TRBV4-1,TRBD1,CATSMTGYTEAFF,TGCGCCACCTCTATGACAGGGTACACTGAAGCTTTCTTT
TRBJ1-1,TRBV18,NA,CASSPLRRAEVNTEAFF,TGTGCCAGCTCACCACTTCGCAGGGCAGAGGTGAACACTGAAGCTTTCTTT
TRBJ1-1,TRBV5-1,TRBD1,CASSRGQTNTEAFF,TGCGCCAGCAGCAGGGGACAGACAAACACTGAAGCTTTCTTT
TRBJ2-5,TRBV5-4,TRBD2,CASSLLAARRETQYF,TGTGCCAGCAGCCTACTAGCGGCACGCCGGGAGACCCAGTACTTC
TRBJ1-2,TRBV15,NA,CATSRAEEDHYGYTF,TGTGCCACCAGCAGAGCAGAGGAAGACCACTATGGCTACACCTTC
TRBJ1-5,TRBV27,TRBD1,CASSSTTGVINQPQHF,TGTGCCAGCAGTTCCACTACAGGGGTGATCAATCAGCCCCAGCATTTT